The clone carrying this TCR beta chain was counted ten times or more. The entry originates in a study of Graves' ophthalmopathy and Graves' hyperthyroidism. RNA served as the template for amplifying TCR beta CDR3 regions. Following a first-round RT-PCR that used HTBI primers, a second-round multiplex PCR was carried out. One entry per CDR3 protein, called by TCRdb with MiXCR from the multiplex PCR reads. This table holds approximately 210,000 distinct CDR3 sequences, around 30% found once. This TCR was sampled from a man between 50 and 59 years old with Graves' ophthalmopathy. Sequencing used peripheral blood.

In DNA form, the CDR3 reads TGTGCCAGCAGTAAACCGGGACAGGGGCGGGGTGGCTACACCTTC. Translated, it gives CASSKPGQGRGGYTF. The chain joins TRBV6-1 to TRBJ1-2; 10 bases are a match to TRBD1. Germline V CDR1 and CDR2: MNHNS, SASEGT. The ends lost 5 bases at V and 7 bases at J; junction bases unmatched: 10. The CDR3 has 15 amino acids.